Reported below is one TCR beta chain. This clonotype occurred once. It has no known antigen specificity. No base qualities exist here, and no much larger clone lies one base off it. A read on its own is weak evidence. TCRdb shows the sequencer as Illumina NovaSeq 6000. TCRalpha and TCRbeta cDNA libraries were constructed by 5'RACE with constant-segment primers, with sample barcodes and unique molecular identifiers being introduced. Trizol reagent was used to extract RNA from every sample. The libraries were amplified in two PCR steps, and the second step added a second sample barcode and Illumina TruSeq adapters. Sequencing of the libraries was done on an Illumina NovaSeq, producing 2 x 150 bp paired-end reads. The study's processing was this. With migec v1.2.7, reads were demultiplexed and then collapsed into UMI-guided consensus sequences. Using mixcr v2.1.11, UMI consensuses were aligned to TRA and TRB V and J templates and then assembled into clonotypes. A clonotype was counted as expanded or contracted only if both edgeR and NoisET called the change significant, with noise models trained on biological replicates. For edgeR calls, the cutoffs were a false discovery rate-adjusted p below 0.01 and a log2 fold-change threshold of 1. As an exploratory analysis of dynamics, max-normalized trajectories of the 1000 most abundant clonotypes were examined with PCA combined with hierarchical clustering. The CD4 or CD8 phenotype of responding clones was assigned using the separately sequenced CD4+ and CD8+ repertoires. TCRdb took the public reads, trimmed them with fastp at Q25, ran MiXCR for clone calling and kept in-frame beta chains. Each CDR3 protein appears once, grouped with its most common genes and DNA. None of the V and J calls come from the authors' own analysis; TCRdb made them. The table for this sample lists a few thousand distinct CDR3 sequences; roughly 44% of them were counted only once. The ten largest clonotypes hold 2.6% of the sample.

The source of the sample is a study of T-cell memory formation after mild COVID-19 (dated by TCRdb to the early 2020s). Background on the whole study: TCR sequence clusters from the two donors were found to be largely donor specific. T-cell clones expanding and contracting after mild COVID-19 in a couple of donors were tracked by longitudinal TCRalpha and TCRbeta repertoire sequencing. Two young, previously healthy adult volunteers made up the cohort, one male and one female.

The study at large found these results: The detection of some responding clones in pre-infection memory suggests that pre-existing cross-reactive memory T cells joined the SARS-CoV-2 response. Contracting CD4+ clones were found mainly in CM and EM memory subsets, while CD8+ clones were enriched in EMRA. Whether the second-wave clones peaking on day 37 were SARS-CoV-2 specific was not confirmed. The study covered only two mild cases, and larger cohorts including severe cases with pre-infection samples were considered necessary. Clones contracting from day 15 to 85 had balanced CD4/CD8 phenotypes, while a second wave expanding from day 15 to 37 was biased towards CD4+.

V sheds 3 bases and J sheds 6 bases, leaving 12 bases between their ends. The germline V gene sets CDR1 to SGHRS and CDR2 to YFSETQ. Reading from cysteine to phenylalanine, the CDR3 counts 13 amino acids. Left in the record is the CDR3 DNA by itself, 39 bases read in frame from the first base. Ficoll-Paque density gradient centrifugation was used to isolate PBMCs. The clonotype originates from an adult who had mild COVID-19 (a few samples of this study predate the infection). The sample titles of this study are shuffled in the database, so cell type and time point are left out. The sequenced sample was PBMCs or a T cell subset sorted from them (not recorded which). The chain joins TRBV5-1 to TRBJ1-2; a tentative D call is TRBD1 (5 bases match). The CDR3 protein is CASSWGSGDGYTF. The nucleotide sequence reads as follows: TGCGCCAGCAGCTGGGGGTCGGGTGATGGCTACACCTTC.